These T cell receptor beta chains were read from a single sample in a study of radiotherapy plus CTLA-4 blockade in lung cancer. Only in-frame clones appear in the TCRdb table, and some are missing; sequencing was by immunoSEQ multiplex PCR. The sample lists approximately 69,000 clones; 78% were seen once. Material: peripheral blood, obtained from a patient treated with radiotherapy plus ipilimumab. These receptors all come from a human donor with non-small cell lung cancer who had a complete response to radiotherapy plus ipilimumab. CDR3s include the opening cysteine and the closing phenylalanine or tryptophan. The D gene is left open where the match is weak. Clone size is shown for a subset of rows, as once, few, many or a class of expanded clone.

D gene: TRBD1
V gene: TRBV5-6
clone size: -
J gene: TRBJ2-1
CDR3 DNA: TGTGCCAGCAGCTGGTACCGGGACAGGGACTACAATGAGCAGTTCTTC
CDR3 protein: CASSWYRDRDYNEQFF

D gene: TRBD1
V gene: TRBV27
clone size: -
J gene: TRBJ1-5
CDR3 DNA: TGTGCCAGCAGTTTTGTCACCCGACCCGGACAGGGTTTAGTTCAGCCCCAGCATTTT
CDR3 protein: CASSFVTRPGQGLVQPQHF

D gene: TRBD1
V gene: TRBV6-5
clone size: -
J gene: TRBJ1-1
CDR3 DNA: TGTGCCAGCAGTAAGCCGGGACAGGTGAACACTGAAGCTTTCTTT
CDR3 protein: CASSKPGQVNTEAFF

D gene: -
V gene: TRBV7-2
clone size: -
J gene: TRBJ1-5
CDR3 DNA: TGTGCCAGCAGCCCAGACGGGGGTGGGCAGCCCCAGCATTTT
CDR3 protein: CASSPDGGGQPQHF

D gene: -
V gene: TRBV7-9
clone size: -
J gene: TRBJ1-4
CDR3 DNA: TGTGCCAGCAGCTTATCCGAAAAACTGTTTTTT
CDR3 protein: CASSLSEKLFF

D gene: -
V gene: TRBV5-6
clone size: -
J gene: TRBJ1-1
CDR3 DNA: TGTGCCAGCAGCTTGGCGGCGAGGAACACTGAAGCTTTCTTT
CDR3 protein: CASSLAARNTEAFF

D gene: -
V gene: TRBV7-8
clone size: -
J gene: TRBJ1-2
CDR3 DNA: TGTGCCAGCAGCCCCAGGGGAGGTACAATGGAGGGCTACACCTTC
CDR3 protein: CASSPRGGTMEGYTF

D gene: -
V gene: TRBV5-6
clone size: few
J gene: TRBJ1-6
CDR3 DNA: TGTGCCAGCAGCTTGAAAGGAAGCTCCTATAATTCACCCCTCCACTTT
CDR3 protein: CASSLKGSSYNSPLHF

D gene: -
V gene: TRBV7-9
clone size: -
J gene: TRBJ2-2
CDR3 DNA: TGTGCCAGCAGCTTACAGGGGAGCACCGGGGAGCTGTTTTTT
CDR3 protein: CASSLQGSTGELFF

D gene: TRBD2
V gene: TRBV11-2
clone size: -
J gene: TRBJ2-1
CDR3 DNA: TGTGCCAGCAGCCCCCCGCGGGGGGGCCCCCGGGACAATGAGCAGTTCTTC
CDR3 protein: CASSPPRGGPRDNEQFF

D gene: TRBD1
V gene: TRBV30
clone size: once
J gene: TRBJ1-6
CDR3 DNA: TGTGCCTGGAGTCGAGGACAGGGTCTTTCCCGGAGGGCCTATAATTCACCCCTCCACTTT
CDR3 protein: CAWSRGQGLSRRAYNSPLHF

D gene: -
V gene: TRBV19
clone size: -
J gene: TRBJ1-2
CDR3 DNA: TGTGCCAGTAAGTCCGAAGTGGGGATAGTCAGCGATGGCTACACCTTC
CDR3 protein: CASKSEVGIVSDGYTF

D gene: -
V gene: TRBV5-1
clone size: -
J gene: TRBJ2-2
CDR3 DNA: TGCGCCAGCGACCCAGGATTGAACACCGGGGAGCTGTTTTTT
CDR3 protein: CASDPGLNTGELFF

D gene: TRBD1
V gene: TRBV30
clone size: few
J gene: TRBJ2-5
CDR3 DNA: TGTGCCTGGAGTCTTAGGACAGGGTCTAAAGAGACCCAGTACTTC
CDR3 protein: CAWSLRTGSKETQYF

D gene: -
V gene: TRBV5-1
clone size: -
J gene: TRBJ1-6
CDR3 DNA: TGCGCCAGCAGCTTGGAACAGGGCCGCTCACCCCTCCACTTT
CDR3 protein: CASSLEQGRSPLHF

D gene: TRBD2
V gene: TRBV2
clone size: few
J gene: TRBJ2-1
CDR3 DNA: TGTGCCAGCAGTGAGGGTTTGACTAGCGTAACCTACAATGAGCAGTTCTTC
CDR3 protein: CASSEGLTSVTYNEQFF

D gene: -
V gene: TRBV28
clone size: -
J gene: TRBJ1-4
CDR3 DNA: TGTGCCAGCAGTTCCCCAGGGTTGCGGGTTAGTGAAAAACTGTTTTTT
CDR3 protein: CASSSPGLRVSEKLFF

D gene: -
V gene: TRBV4-1
clone size: -
J gene: TRBJ1-5
CDR3 DNA: TGCGCCAGCAGCCAGTTTAGCAATCAGCCCCAGCATTTT
CDR3 protein: CASSQFSNQPQHF

D gene: TRBD2
V gene: TRBV6-6
clone size: few
J gene: TRBJ2-1
CDR3 DNA: TGTGCCAGCAGTCGGACTAGCGGGGGGGCACAACAGTTCTTC
CDR3 protein: CASSRTSGGAQQFF

D gene: -
V gene: TRBV10-2
clone size: few
J gene: TRBJ1-1
CDR3 DNA: TGCGCCAGCAGTGAGTACTCCTGGGCTTTCTTT
CDR3 protein: CASSEYSWAFF

D gene: -
V gene: TRBV4-1
clone size: once
J gene: TRBJ2-6
CDR3 DNA: TGCGCCAGCAGCCAAGGGGGGATCTCTGGGGCCAACGTCCTGACTTTC
CDR3 protein: CASSQGGISGANVLTF

D gene: TRBD1
V gene: TRBV6-5
clone size: -
J gene: TRBJ2-1
CDR3 DNA: TGTGCCAGCAGGTACAGGGGGTCCTACAATGAGCAGTTCTTC
CDR3 protein: CASRYRGSYNEQFF

D gene: -
V gene: TRBV6-5
clone size: -
J gene: TRBJ1-1
CDR3 DNA: TGTGCCAGCAGGGGGGCGAATTTCGGCTCGGAAGCTTTCTTT
CDR3 protein: CASRGANFGSEAFF

D gene: -
V gene: TRBV7-9
clone size: -
J gene: TRBJ1-1
CDR3 DNA: TGTGCCAGCAGCTTAGCAGTCGCGCAGAACACTGAAGCTTTCTTT
CDR3 protein: CASSLAVAQNTEAFF

D gene: -
V gene: TRBV9
clone size: few
J gene: TRBJ2-7
CDR3 DNA: TGTGCCAGCTCCCCTATGGGGACATCCTACGAGCAGTACTTC
CDR3 protein: CASSPMGTSYEQYF

D gene: TRBD1
V gene: TRBV11-2
clone size: -
J gene: TRBJ2-7
CDR3 DNA: TGTGCCAGCAGCTTAGTTTGGACAGGGAGTGCCTACGAGCAGTACTTC
CDR3 protein: CASSLVWTGSAYEQYF

D gene: -
V gene: TRBV5-1
clone size: -
J gene: TRBJ2-7
CDR3 DNA: TGCGCCAGCAGCTTGGAAATCGGCAACAGGGCTTACGAGCAGTACTTC
CDR3 protein: CASSLEIGNRAYEQYF

D gene: TRBD1
V gene: TRBV18
clone size: -
J gene: TRBJ1-4
CDR3 DNA: TGTGCCAGCTCTCCGGGACAGGGGACCGGGTTAGGTGAAAAACTGTTTTTT
CDR3 protein: CASSPGQGTGLGEKLFF

D gene: -
V gene: TRBV11-2
clone size: once
J gene: TRBJ2-4
CDR3 DNA: TGTGCCAGCAGCTTAGGGCTTAATGCCAAAAACATTCAGTACTTC
CDR3 protein: CASSLGLNAKNIQYF

D gene: TRBD1
V gene: TRBV18
clone size: -
J gene: TRBJ1-2
CDR3 DNA: TGTGCCAGCTCACCACCGGACAGGGAGGGCTATGGCTACACCTTC
CDR3 protein: CASSPPDREGYGYTF

D gene: TRBD1
V gene: TRBV7-9
clone size: -
J gene: TRBJ1-5
CDR3 DNA: TGTGCCAGCAGCTTAGCTACAGGGGGCTATAATCAGCCCCAGCATTTT
CDR3 protein: CASSLATGGYNQPQHF

D gene: -
V gene: TRBV11-2
clone size: -
J gene: TRBJ1-4
CDR3 DNA: TGTGCCAGCAGCTTTTCACAGGGCCGTGAAAAACTGTTTTTT
CDR3 protein: CASSFSQGREKLFF

D gene: TRBD1
V gene: TRBV18
clone size: -
J gene: TRBJ1-6
CDR3 DNA: TGTGCCAGCTCACCTGGCCGGGGACAGGGGGTTTTCAAACGGAATTCACCCCTCCACTTT
CDR3 protein: CASSPGRGQGVFKRNSPLHF

D gene: TRBD1
V gene: TRBV11-2
clone size: few
J gene: TRBJ1-1
CDR3 DNA: TGTGCCAGCAGCCCCGACAGGGATACAGCTGAAGCTTTCTTT
CDR3 protein: CASSPDRDTAEAFF

D gene: -
V gene: TRBV9
clone size: -
J gene: TRBJ2-1
CDR3 DNA: TGTGCCAGCAGCATCACAGCGGTTCGCTCCTACAATGAGCAGTTCTTC
CDR3 protein: CASSITAVRSYNEQFF

D gene: -
V gene: TRBV18
clone size: -
J gene: TRBJ1-6
CDR3 DNA: TGTGCCAGCTCACCATCTTTGGGGTATAATTCACCCCTCCACTTT
CDR3 protein: CASSPSLGYNSPLHF

D gene: -
V gene: TRBV29-1
clone size: once
J gene: TRBJ1-6
CDR3 DNA: TGCAGCGTTGCTGAGAGGGAGGGTTCACCCCTCCACTTT
CDR3 protein: CSVAEREGSPLHF

D gene: -
V gene: TRBV9
clone size: -
J gene: TRBJ2-3
CDR3 DNA: TGTGCCAGCAGCGTAGCTACCGGGACACCAGATACGCAGTATTTT
CDR3 protein: CASSVATGTPDTQYF

D gene: -
V gene: TRBV30
clone size: -
J gene: TRBJ1-5
CDR3 DNA: TGTGCCTGGTCCAGGGAAGGTCAGCCCCAGCATTTT
CDR3 protein: CAWSREGQPQHF

D gene: -
V gene: TRBV29-1
clone size: -
J gene: TRBJ2-1
CDR3 DNA: TGCAGCGTTGATGGGGTAGACTATGAGCAGTTCTTC
CDR3 protein: CSVDGVDYEQFF

D gene: TRBD1
V gene: TRBV5-8
clone size: -
J gene: TRBJ1-5
CDR3 DNA: TGTGCCAGCAGATTACAGGGGCCTCAGCCCCAGCATTTT
CDR3 protein: CASRLQGPQPQHF

D gene: -
V gene: TRBV5-1
clone size: -
J gene: TRBJ1-4
CDR3 DNA: TGCGCCAGCAGCCCGTCCTCGGGAGAAAAACTGTTTTTT
CDR3 protein: CASSPSSGEKLFF

D gene: TRBD2
V gene: TRBV14
clone size: -
J gene: TRBJ2-5
CDR3 DNA: TGTGCCAGCAGCCTCTTACTAGCGGAAAAAGAGACCCAGTACTTC
CDR3 protein: CASSLLLAEKETQYF

D gene: -
V gene: TRBV27
clone size: -
J gene: TRBJ1-1
CDR3 DNA: TGTGCCAGCAGTTTACCGGGCGGGACTGAAGCTTTCTTT
CDR3 protein: CASSLPGGTEAFF

D gene: -
V gene: TRBV4-1
clone size: -
J gene: TRBJ2-7
CDR3 DNA: TGCGCCAGCAGCCCATTGGTGGCGGGGGCGCGGGACTTC
CDR3 protein: CASSPLVAGARDF

D gene: -
V gene: TRBV5-6
clone size: few
J gene: TRBJ1-2
CDR3 DNA: TGTGCCAGCAGCCTAGGACCCGGCTACACCTTC
CDR3 protein: CASSLGPGYTF

D gene: -
V gene: TRBV14
clone size: -
J gene: TRBJ1-6
CDR3 DNA: TGTGCCAGCAGCCAGAGAAGGGACTATAATTCACCCCTCCACTTT
CDR3 protein: CASSQRRDYNSPLHF

D gene: TRBD1
V gene: TRBV6-5
clone size: once
J gene: TRBJ2-5
CDR3 DNA: TGTGCCAGTCTCCCCAGGGGGCGAGAGACCCAGTACTTC
CDR3 protein: CASLPRGRETQYF

D gene: -
V gene: TRBV11-2
clone size: -
J gene: TRBJ1-5
CDR3 DNA: TGTGCCAGCAGCCTAGCCCCGGAACAGCCCCAGCATTTT
CDR3 protein: CASSLAPEQPQHF

D gene: TRBD1
V gene: TRBV5-5
clone size: -
J gene: TRBJ2-5
CDR3 DNA: TGTGCCAGCAGCTGGGGTGCCAGGGGGCAAGAGACCCAGTACTTC
CDR3 protein: CASSWGARGQETQYF

D gene: -
V gene: TRBV7-9
clone size: -
J gene: TRBJ2-2
CDR3 DNA: TGTGCCAGCAGCTTACAAGGGGTAGGCACCGGGGAGCTGTTTTTT
CDR3 protein: CASSLQGVGTGELFF

D gene: -
V gene: TRBV15
clone size: once
J gene: TRBJ1-1
CDR3 DNA: TGTGCCACCAGCAGCCAGAACACTGAAGCTTTCTTT
CDR3 protein: CATSSQNTEAFF